This T cell receptor (beta chain) was profiled in a study of T-cell memory formation after mild COVID-19. About the research overall: In these data, TCR clusters were largely donor specific. Study-level points and caveats: The study detected some responding clones in pre-infection memory, suggesting cross-reactive memory joined. Clones that contracted from day 15 to 85 had balanced CD4/CD8; later expanders were CD4+ biased.

The CDR3 length is 13 residues. Per the germline V gene, CDR1 is GTSNPN and CDR2 is SVGIG (reference sequence). Trimming took 2 bases from V and 2 from J, leaving 10 bases between them. This clonotype was detected only a few times. The antigen is unknown. 5'RACE with constant-segment primers built TCRalpha and TCRbeta cDNA libraries with UMIs. One entry per CDR3 protein results from TCRdb running MiXCR on the 5' RACE reads. The repertoire consists of roughly 620,000 distinct CDR3 sequences, with 15% to 20% occurring once and the leading ten covering 12%. This TCR was sampled from an adult woman who had mild COVID-19 (a few samples of this study predate the infection). Cell type and time point are not known. The specimen was PBMCs or a T cell subset sorted from them (not recorded which). The chain joins TRBV30 to TRBJ2-7; D gene uncertain. The CDR3 DNA reads TGTGCCTGGAGTAGGCAGGCCCCCTACGAGCAGTACTTC. Translated: CAWSRQAPYEQYF.